What follows are 22 T cell receptor beta chains derived from one specimen sequenced in a study of cytomegalovirus exposure and HLA in healthy donors. This table comes from immunoSEQ multiplex PCR, and its TCRdb copy is limited to in-frame clones, with some not included. The sample includes 85,000 to 120,000 clones, 88% of them seen just once. The sample was PBMCs. Receptors were obtained from a woman aged 18-35 years in good health and CMV-seropositive.

The CDR3 is CASSLSGTTTDTQYF. Here the CDR3 DNA reads TGTGCCAGCAGTCTCTCCGGGACTACCACAGATACGCAGTATTTT. This chain uses TRBV27 with TRBJ2-3, with TRBD2 identical over 7 bases. This CDR3 comprises 15 residues. Trimming at V came to 5 bases and at J to 2 bases, leaving 7 bases not matched to a gene. The V gene's germline CDR1 is MNHEY and CDR2 SMNVEV (reference sequence).

The chain couples TRBV13 to TRBJ2-1, with a possible D match to TRBD1 (6 bases). In germline, CDR1 is PRHDT, CDR2 FYEKMQ (reference sequence). This CDR3 spans 13 amino acids. V was pared by 5 bases and J by 7 bases, with 12 bases between. Here the CDR3 reads CASSLTGMNEQFF. Written as DNA, the CDR3 is TGTGCCAGCAGCCTTACAGGGATGAATGAGCAGTTCTTC.

CDR3 in amino acids: CASSESRARGYGYTF. The CDR3 DNA reads as TGTGCCAGCAGTGAGAGCAGGGCTAGGGGATATGGCTACACCTTC. The chain carries TRBV2 and TRBJ1-2; weak D call: TRBD1 (5 bases). Trimming cost V 3 bases and J 5 bases, with 16 bases left between them. The CDR3 is 15 residues long. From germline, CDR1 is SNHLY and CDR2 FYNNEI. The variable domain in full, completed from reference TRBV2 and TRBJ1-2, reads EPEVTQTPSHQVTQMGQEVILRCVPISNHLYFYWYRQILGQKVEFLVSFYNNEISEKSEIFDDQFSVERPDGSNFTLKIRSTKLEDSAMYFCASSESRARGYGYTFGSGTRLTVV.

The gene calls are TRBV7-9 and TRBJ1-5; the D gene is possibly TRBD1 (5 bases). Germline CDR1 SEHNR, CDR2 FQNEAQ (reference sequence). This CDR3 region has 14 residues. Trimming took off 5 bases at V and 5 bases at J, with 13 bases between the two ends. The CDR3 is CASSDSTGYQPQHF. The CDR3 nucleotides read TGTGCCAGCAGCGATTCAACAGGTTATCAGCCCCAGCATTTT. The full variable domain, rest sourced from reference TRBV7-9 and TRBJ1-5, is DTGVSQNPRHKITKRGQNVTFRCDPISEHNRLYWYRQTLGQGPEFLTYFQNEAQLEKSRLLSDRFSAERPKGSFSTLEIQRTEQGDSAMYLCASSDSTGYQPQHFGDGTRLSIL.

A single count supports this clone. The chain uses TRBV15 and TRBJ1-1; weak D call: TRBD1 (6 bases). V lost 2 bases to trimming and J lost 3 bases, with 13 bases between them. Germline loops: CDR1 LNHNV, CDR2 YYDKDF (reference sequence). CDR3 length: 15 amino acids. The DNA for the CDR3 is TGTGCCACCAGCAGAACAGGGAGAGGAGACACTGAAGCTTTCTTT. It codes for CATSRTGRGDTEAFF.

This sequence joins TRBV7-9 and TRBJ1-6; possibly TRBD1 for D (6 bases). V dropped 5 bases and J dropped 4 bases, with 15 bases sitting between them. The germline CDR1 and CDR2 sequences are SEHNR and FQNEAQ (reference sequence). This CDR3 contains 16 residues. CDR3 sequence: CASSKDSYRYNSPLHF. The CDR3 nucleotides are TGTGCCAGCAGCAAGGACAGTTACCGATATAATTCACCCCTCCACTTT.

The chain has TRBV7-2 and TRBJ2-3, with D perhaps TRBD2 (7 bases). The V gene lost 5 bases and the J gene lost 1 base, with 16 bases spanning the gap. The CDR3 is 16 residues long. The germline gives CDR1 SGHTA, CDR2 FQGNSA. The CDR3 sequence is CASSAGDAGGTDTQYF. In nucleotides, the CDR3 is TGTGCCAGCAGCGCAGGGGACGCGGGGGGCACAGATACGCAGTATTTT.

This clone was counted between two and nine times. The chain recombines TRBV6-5 with TRBJ2-3; a weak D match, TRBD2 (6 bases). Germline V gene data show CDR1 as MNHEY and CDR2 as SVGAGI. The V end was cut by 4 bases, the J end by 1 base, with 12 bases between. CDR3 length: 15 amino acids. The CDR3 region has the DNA TGTGCCAGCAGTTGGCGAGCGGGCCGCACAGATACGCAGTATTTT. Translation: CASSWRAGRTDTQYF.

The chain has TRBV2 and TRBJ2-3; no clear D. The CDR3 is made up of 12 amino acids. The germline CDR1 and CDR2 sequences are SNHLY and FYNNEI. V lost 4 bases, J lost 5 bases, and 7 bases lay in between. CDR3 nucleotides: TGTGCCAGCAGTGGTCCTGTAGATACGCAGTATTTT. Its translation is CASSGPVDTQYF.

This chain connects TRBV28 to TRBJ1-2, with 8 bases matching TRBD1. The CDR3 has 13 amino acids. J was trimmed by 8 bases and V by 6 bases; bases with no gene match: 8. Germline CDR1 reads MDHEN; CDR2 reads SYDVKM. The CDR3 sequence: CASSPTGVEGYTF. In nucleotides, the CDR3 is TGTGCCAGCAGCCCGACAGGGGTCGAAGGCTACACCTTC.

This clone was observed a few times. The chain joins TRBV5-4 to TRBJ1-2; D is undetermined. From germline, CDR1 is SGHNT and CDR2 YYREEE (reference sequence). This CDR3 region has 14 residues. With 1 base removed from V and 4 bases from J, the gap between germline ends came to 11 bases. In DNA, the CDR3 is TGTGCCAGCAGCTTGTGGGGAGGGTTCTATGGCTACACCTTC. Translating it yields CASSLWGGFYGYTF.

The chain has TRBV6-7 and TRBJ1-3; D might be TRBD1 (5 bases). TRBV6-7 is identified as an open reading frame with a role that is uncertain. CDR3 length equals 16 residues. Trimming removed 8 bases at V and 0 bases at J, with 17 bases between. The CDR3, as DNA: TGTGCCAGCGGAAGGAGACAGAGCCTCTCTGGAAACACCATATATTTT. Translated, it gives CASGRRQSLSGNTIYF.

The chain combines TRBV28 with TRBJ2-2, with 9 bases that match TRBD1. The germline gives CDR1 MDHEN, CDR2 SYDVKM. The CDR3 length is 15 residues. Trimming removed 7 bases from V and 4 bases from J; junction bases left unmatched: 7. The CDR3 reads CASTPRGQGTGELFF. In DNA form, the CDR3 reads TGTGCCAGCACTCCGAGGGGACAGGGCACCGGGGAGCTGTTTTTT.

This clone was seen just once. The V gene is TRBV5-1, the J gene TRBJ1-1; TRBD1 aligns across 7 bases. The junction had 12 bases not matched to a gene; V was cut back by 4 bases and J by 0 bases. Germline V lookup: CDR1 SGHRS, CDR2 YFSETQ. The CDR3 runs 17 residues. Here the CDR3 reads CASSPQAPTGLNTEAFF. CDR3 DNA: TGCGCCAGCAGCCCACAGGCTCCGACAGGGCTGAACACTGAAGCTTTCTTT.

V usage is TRBV6-5 and J usage is TRBJ2-3, with a possible D match to TRBD2 (6 bases). The CDR3 sequence is 15 residues long. V lost 6 bases to trimming and J lost 0 bases, with 13 bases between them. CDR1 MNHEY and CDR2 SVGAGI come from the germline V gene. CDR3 sequence reads: CASSSSGTSTDTQYF. In DNA form, the CDR3 reads TGTGCCAGCAGCTCATCCGGGACTAGCACAGATACGCAGTATTTT.

The gene calls are TRBV6-4 and TRBJ2-7; the match to TRBD2 covers 8 bases. Germline lookup yields CDR1 MRHNA and CDR2 SNTAGT. This CDR3 has 15 amino acids. After removal of 2 bases from V and 3 bases from J, the junction contained 6 bases not matched to a gene. CDR3 sequence (DNA): TGTGCCAGCAGTGACCCGCTCCTAGCGGGCTACGAGCAGTACGTC. This sequence encodes CASSDPLLAGYEQYV.

The chain is built from TRBV28 and TRBJ1-1; D unresolved. The CDR3 sequence is 18 residues long. Germline CDR1 is MDHEN and CDR2 is SYDVKM. V was pared by 6 bases and J by 3 bases, with 26 bases between. The CDR3 spells CASSPSIMRAKADTEAFF. CDR3 nucleotides: TGTGCCAGCAGCCCCTCCATCATGCGGGCGAAGGCGGACACTGAAGCTTTCTTT.

This chain joins TRBV11-2 and TRBJ2-5; possibly TRBD1 for D (6 bases). The germline CDR1 and CDR2 sequences are SGHAT and FQNNGV. Trimming left V 5 bases short and J 2 bases short, with 12 bases between. The CDR3 consists of 14 residues. CDR3 in DNA: TGTGCCAGCAGCCATCACAGGGTTCAAGAGACCCAGTACTTC. This translates into CASSHHRVQETQYF.

V and J are TRBV28 and TRBJ1-4, with TRBD1 as a possible D gene (5 bases). CDR3 length equals 14 residues. Trimming removed 2 bases at V and 4 bases at J, with 8 bases between. Germline V gene sequence: CDR1 MDHEN, CDR2 SYDVKM. In DNA form, the CDR3 reads TGTGCCAGCAGTTTAACAGGTGGTAATGAAAAACTGTTTTTT. As protein: CASSLTGGNEKLFF.

J is TRBJ2-7 and V is TRBV6-5; 10 nucleotides agree with TRBD1. V trimming: 5 bases; J trimming: 2 bases; junction bases outside the gene matches: 6. The length of the CDR3 is 15 residues. Germline-derived CDR1 and CDR2 are MNHEY and SVGAGI. CDR3 coding DNA: TGTGCCAGCAGTCGGACAGGGGGTCTTCCCTACGAGCAGTACTTC. Translated: CASSRTGGLPYEQYF.

This chain uses TRBV7-2 with TRBJ2-2; 9 bases match TRBD2. This CDR3 is 16 amino acids long. V gave up 3 bases and J gave up 2 bases; unmatched junction bases: 4. The germline V gene encodes CDR1 SGHTA and CDR2 FQGNSA. The CDR3 DNA reads TGTGCCAGCAGCTTGGCTAGCGGGGCAAACACCGGGGAGCTGTTTTTT. Translation gives CASSLASGANTGELFF.

In this sample, this clone turned up a few times. The chain links TRBV21-1 to TRBJ1-3; the D segment call TRBD1 is taken from the table without a DNA check. TRBV21-1 is reported as a pseudogene. The CDR3 consists of 15 residues. Here the CDR3 DNA reads TGTGCCAGCAGCAACGGCACAGGCCCAGGAAACACCATATATTTT. Its protein product is CASSNGTGPGNTIYF.